The following is a TCR beta chain sequence with its context. Its specificity is unknown. A single record per CDR3 protein comes from TCRdb applying MiXCR to the 5' RACE reads. The sample lists roughly 400,000 distinct CDR3 sequences; around a sixth were seen once. This sample stems from a study of T-cell memory formation after mild COVID-19. Study-level background: TCR clusters were largely donor specific. Study results and limitations: A second wave expanding day 15 to 37 was CD4+-biased; contracting clones were balanced.

The germline CDR1 and CDR2 sequences are MNHEY and SMNVEV (reference sequence). The CDR3 length is 14 residues. V gave up 3 bases and J gave up 3 bases, with 12 bases separating them. The chain uses TRBV27 and TRBJ2-7; D perhaps matches TRBD1 (5 bases). The clonotype originates from a man younger than 35 who had mild COVID-19 (a few samples of this study predate the infection). Cell type and time point are not known. The source material was PBMCs or a T cell subset sorted from them (not recorded which). The CDR3 bases are TGTGCCAGCAGTTTCCAGGGTTCGGACTACGAGCAGTACTTC. Translated: CASSFQGSDYEQYF.